A selection of T cell receptor beta chains follows, all from one sample in a study of control samples from healthy donors and cancer patients. Using immunoSEQ multiplex PCR, the repertoire was profiled, and TCRdb retains in-frame clones only, with some absent. Among around 70,000 clones, 94% were seen once, and the ten largest hold around 2.8%. Sequencing used blood. Every receptor here comes from a woman aged 30 to 39 in good health. Both conserved end residues are part of each CDR3. The order of the fields is clone size, J gene, V gene, D gene, CDR3 DNA, CDR3 protein. The D gene is left open where the match is weak. Only part of the rows carry a size: once, few, many, or a class if the clone is expanded.

>NA|TRBJ2-3|TRBV5-1|TRBD2
TGCGCCAGCCGGCTAAATACGGGGGGGACAGATACGCAGTATTTT
CASRLNTGGTDTQYF
>NA|TRBJ1-5|TRBV19|NA
TGTGCCAGTAGTATTGGGGGGAATCAGCCCCAGCATTTT
CASSIGGNQPQHF
>NA|TRBJ1-1|TRBV5-1|NA
TGCGCCAGCAGCTTAGACACCCTTAGGGCTGAAGCTTTCTTT
CASSLDTLRAEAFF
>NA|TRBJ1-1|TRBV12-5|TRBD1
TGTGCTAGTGGGAGAGCCAATTCCGGGACAGGCAAAGGGGACACTGAAGCTTTCTTT
CASGRANSGTGKGDTEAFF
>NA|TRBJ1-4|TRBV6-5|NA
TGTGCCAGCAGTTACTCGGGCGGAAAACTGTTTTTT
CASSYSGGKLFF
>NA|TRBJ1-5|TRBV7-8|NA
TGTGCCAGCAGCTTATCCGAGGGGAATCAGCCCCAGCATTTT
CASSLSEGNQPQHF
>NA|TRBJ1-2|TRBV12-5|TRBD1
TGTGCTAGTGGTTTGTTCCCGGACAGGGCGGAGGGCTACACCTTC
CASGLFPDRAEGYTF
>NA|TRBJ1-4|TRBV6-1|NA
TGTGCCAGCAGTGCGATACCCGGGACGCTGAATGAAAAACTGTTTTTT
CASSAIPGTLNEKLFF
>NA|TRBJ1-2|TRBV6-5|NA
TGTGCCAGCAGTTACGGGGGGACCTATGGCTACACCTTC
CASSYGGTYGYTF
>few|TRBJ1-5|TRBV18|TRBD1
TGTGCCAGCTCACCGGGTTGGACAGGAAACGGCAATCAGCCCCAGCATTTT
CASSPGWTGNGNQPQHF
>NA|TRBJ2-3|TRBV28|NA
TGTGCCAGCAGTTCTACAGATACGCAGTATTTT
CASSSTDTQYF
>few|TRBJ2-3|TRBV9|TRBD2
TGTGCCAGCAGCTCAAACTTCGCCGGACTAGCGGGGACCACAGATACGCAGTATTTT
CASSSNFAGLAGTTDTQYF
>NA|TRBJ2-2|TRBV13|NA
TGTGCCAGCAGCCTGGCGGCCGGGGAGCTGTTTTTT
CASSLAAGELFF
>NA|TRBJ1-1|TRBV6-5|NA
TGTGCCACTACAAAATGGGGCAGGAACACTGAAGCTTTCTTT
CATTKWGRNTEAFF
>NA|TRBJ1-4|TRBV15|TRBD1
TGTGCCACCAGCAGAGGGGATGGACAGGTCGCTGAAAAACTGTTTTTT
CATSRGDGQVAEKLFF
>NA|TRBJ2-7|TRBV29-1|NA
TGCAGCGTTTCCAGGGGCCACGAGCAGTACTTC
CSVSRGHEQYF
>NA|TRBJ1-3|TRBV18|NA
TGTGCCAGCTCACCAGCTGGGGCCGGGGGAAACACCATATATTTT
CASSPAGAGGNTIYF
>NA|TRBJ1-2|TRBV6-1|NA
TGTGCCAGCAGTGAAGCTGGGGGCTCCTCCTATGGCTACACCTTC
CASSEAGGSSYGYTF
>NA|TRBJ1-2|TRBV7-9|NA
TGTGCCAGCAGCCCCCAGGGGCTCAGGCCTTGGGGCTACACCTTC
CASSPQGLRPWGYTF
>NA|TRBJ1-4|TRBV19|TRBD1
TGTGCCAGTAGTACCCTTGGGACAGGGGTGGGCGAAAAACTGTTTTTT
CASSTLGTGVGEKLFF
>NA|TRBJ1-2|TRBV30|NA
TGTGCCTGGAGTTTGCGGCGAGGCTACACCTTC
CAWSLRRGYTF
>NA|TRBJ1-2|TRBV21-1|NA
TGTGCCAGCAGCACTCGAGGGACGCCGGACGGGTATGGCTACACCTTC
CASSTRGTPDGYGYTF
>NA|TRBJ2-1|TRBV6-4|NA
TGTGCCAGCAGTGCTGGGCGAGACTCCTACAATGAGCAGTTCTTC
CASSAGRDSYNEQFF
>few|TRBJ2-2|TRBV19|TRBD2
TGTGCCAGTATGAAGCGGGGGGGAATGAACACCGGGGAGCTGTTTTTT
CASMKRGGMNTGELFF
>NA|TRBJ2-1|TRBV6-5|TRBD2
TGTGCCAGCAGACGTAGCGGGGGGAACAATGAGCAGTTCTTC
CASRRSGGNNEQFF
>once|TRBJ1-6|TRBV14|NA
TGTGCCAGCAGTGGGGGTCCGTCAACAAGCTCCTATAATTCACCCCTCCACTTT
CASSGGPSTSSYNSPLHF
>once|TRBJ1-1|TRBV6-5|TRBD1
TGTGCCAGCAGTTACGGGACAGGGGGCTGGGACACTGAAGCTTTCTTT
CASSYGTGGWDTEAFF
>NA|TRBJ1-2|TRBV6-1|TRBD1
TGTGCCAGCAGTGAGAGGGACAGGGGGCACTATGGCTACACCTTC
CASSERDRGHYGYTF
>NA|TRBJ1-5|TRBV24-1|NA
TGTGCCACCAGTGACTCCATTGGGGGCAATCAGCCCCAGCATTTT
CATSDSIGGNQPQHF
>NA|TRBJ2-3|TRBV6-6|NA
TGTGCCAGCAGCAATAATCCGGGACTCCCCACAGATACGCAGTATTTT
CASSNNPGLPTDTQYF
>NA|TRBJ2-4|TRBV11-3|NA
TGTGCCAGCAGCTTAGACCGTATGGTCGAGAACATTCAGTACTTC
CASSLDRMVENIQYF
>once|TRBJ1-1|TRBV18|NA
TGTGCCAGCTCAACCCGGCAGGGTGGTAACACTGAAGCTTTCTTT
CASSTRQGGNTEAFF
>NA|TRBJ1-5|TRBV15|NA
TGTGCCACCAGCATCAACAGCGATCAGCCCCAGCATTTT
CATSINSDQPQHF
>NA|TRBJ1-5|TRBV27|NA
TGTGCCAGCAGTTCCTATCGGGGGGCGAGGAATCAGCCCCAGCATTTT
CASSSYRGARNQPQHF
>NA|TRBJ1-5|TRBV19|NA
TGTGCCAGTAGTGAACAGGTGTCAAATCAGCCCCAGCATTTT
CASSEQVSNQPQHF
>once|TRBJ2-5|TRBV5-1|TRBD1
TGCGCCAGCAGCTTACAGGGGGCTCAAGAGACCCAGTACTTC
CASSLQGAQETQYF
>NA|TRBJ2-1|TRBV5-6|TRBD2
TGTGCCAGCAGCTGGGGACTAGCGGAGTACAATGAGCAGTTCTTC
CASSWGLAEYNEQFF
>NA|TRBJ2-3|TRBV5-1|TRBD2
TGCGCCAGCAGCTACGGACTAGCTTCAGATACGCAGTATTTT
CASSYGLASDTQYF
>NA|TRBJ1-2|TRBV2|NA
TGTGCCAGCATCACAGGCTTACACTATGGCTACACCTTC
CASITGLHYGYTF
>NA|TRBJ2-2|TRBV18|NA
TGTGCCAGCTCACCTGCCAGGGATTATGCCGGGGAGCTGTTTTTT
CASSPARDYAGELFF
>NA|TRBJ2-2|TRBV7-6|TRBD1
TGTGCCAGCAGCTCGAATACAGGGGGCTTAACCGGGGAGCCGTTTTTT
CASSSNTGGLTGEPFF
>NA|TRBJ1-2|TRBV10-3|NA
TGTGCCTCCTGGGAGGGCCCCTCTAACTATGGCTACACCTTC
CASWEGPSNYGYTF
>NA|TRBJ1-2|TRBV3-1/TRBV3-2|NA
TGTGCCAGCAGCCAAATCGGAAGGGCAGGCGCCTATGGCTACACCTTC
CASSQIGRAGAYGYTF
>NA|TRBJ1-1|TRBV5-1|NA
TGCGCCAGCAGCCCTATTCCGGGGGGGAACACTGAAGCTTTCTTT
CASSPIPGGNTEAFF
>once|TRBJ1-1|TRBV5-6|NA
TGTGCCAGCAGCTTGTTCCGCCCGGTTGGTTCCACTGAAGCTTTCTTT
CASSLFRPVGSTEAFF
>few|TRBJ1-3|TRBV5-1|NA
TGCGCCAGCAGCTTGGGGGTATCTGGAAACACCATATATTTT
CASSLGVSGNTIYF
>NA|TRBJ1-2|TRBV28|TRBD1
TGTGCCAGCAGTTCAGGGGGACAATACTATGGCTACACCTTC
CASSSGGQYYGYTF
>NA|TRBJ2-7|TRBV11-2|NA
TGTGCCAGCAGCTTAGATTTCGGGTTTGCCAGGGACCCTAGCGAGCAGTACTTC
CASSLDFGFARDPSEQYF
>NA|TRBJ1-5|TRBV12-3/TRBV12-4|NA
TGTGCCAGCGGAGGAAGAAGCAATCAGCCCCAGCATTTT
CASGGRSNQPQHF
>NA|TRBJ1-2|TRBV28|NA
TGTGCCAGCAGTTTTAACTATGGCTACACCTTC
CASSFNYGYTF
>NA|TRBJ1-3|TRBV2|NA
TGTGCCAGCAGGGGACCGGACGCAAACACCATATATTTT
CASRGPDANTIYF
>NA|TRBJ2-1|TRBV2|TRBD2
TGTGCCAGCAGTGAATATAAACAGCGGGGGATCGACAATGAGCAGTTCTTC
CASSEYKQRGIDNEQFF
>NA|TRBJ2-1|TRBV5-4|TRBD2
TGTGCCAGCAGCTCCCAGACTAGCGGGGGGGCCGGTTTCTACAATGAGCAGTTCTTC
CASSSQTSGGAGFYNEQFF
>NA|TRBJ1-1|TRBV7-9|NA
TGTGCCAGCAGCTTCGTGGTCGCGAACACTGAAGCTTTCTTT
CASSFVVANTEAFF
>NA|TRBJ1-2|TRBV29-1|TRBD1
TGCAGCGTTGTCGGGGACAGGGGAGAGGTCTATGGCTACACCTTC
CSVVGDRGEVYGYTF
>NA|TRBJ1-2|TRBV3-1/TRBV3-2|TRBD1
TGTGCCAGCAGCCGGGACAGGGGGCGAAGCTATGGCTACACCTTC
CASSRDRGRSYGYTF
>NA|TRBJ1-1|TRBV6-2/TRBV6-3|NA
TGTGCCAGCAGTTACTCGGGAGCAGGGGTTGACACTGAAGCTTTCTTT
CASSYSGAGVDTEAFF
>NA|TRBJ2-2|TRBV5-1|TRBD2
TGCGCCAGCAGCCAGCGCGGGGGGGCCACCGGGGAGCTGTTTTTT
CASSQRGGATGELFF
>NA|TRBJ1-1|TRBV12-3/TRBV12-4|NA
TGTGCCAGCAGGCTTCGTGACACTGAAGCTTTCTTT
CASRLRDTEAFF